These 20 T cell receptor beta chains were all obtained from the same sample, sequenced in a study of T cells in Graves' hyperthyroidism and ophthalmopathy. TCR beta CDR3 regions were amplified from RNA. The HTBI primer set drove a first-round RT-PCR of the TCR CDR3. TCRdb fed the multiplex PCR reads into MiXCR, producing one record per CDR3 protein. The data hold under 700,000 distinct CDR3 sequences, with under 60% observed a single time. The sequenced sample consisted of peripheral blood or thyroid tissue (not recorded which). The receptors come from a woman between 18 and 29 years old with Graves' hyperthyroidism.

In this sample, this clonotype turned up once. The chain couples TRBV24-1 to TRBJ2-5; 15 nucleotides align to TRBD2. Per germline, CDR1 KGHDR and CDR2 SFDVKD. The CDR3 runs to 14 residues. V lost 9 bases to trimming and J lost 4 bases; unmatched junction nucleotides: 2. The CDR3 region is CATAGLAGGETQYF. The CDR3 DNA reads TGTGCCACCGCGGGACTAGCGGGAGGAGAGACCCAGTACTTC.

The chain uses TRBV7-2 and TRBJ2-5; D perhaps matches TRBD1 (5 bases). Germline CDR1 SGHTA, CDR2 FQGNSA. This CDR3 contains 13 residues. V was pared by 4 bases and J by 5 bases, with 11 bases between. The CDR3 loop is CASSSEGVETQYF. The CDR3 DNA reads as TGTGCCAGCAGCTCGGAAGGGGTGGAGACCCAGTACTTC.

The rearrangement joins TRBV9 to TRBJ2-7; tentative D call: TRBD1 (6 bases). Germline V lookup: CDR1 SGDLS, CDR2 YYNGEE. Trimming removed 2 bases at V and 2 bases at J, with 11 bases between. The CDR3 length is 14 residues. CDR3 DNA sequence: TGTGCCAGCAGCGTCCCCAGGGGTCCCTACGAGCAGTACTTC. Amino acid sequence: CASSVPRGPYEQYF.

The chain combines TRBV19 with TRBJ1-1; possibly TRBD1 for D (5 bases). Trimming shortened V by 5 bases and J by 5 bases, and 15 bases separated the two germline ends. This CDR3 has 14 residues. Looked up from germline, CDR1 is LNHDA and CDR2 is SQIVND (reference sequence). The CDR3 sequence: CASSDRGRGTEAFF. In DNA form, the CDR3 reads TGTGCCAGTAGTGATAGAGGTAGGGGAACTGAAGCTTTCTTT.

The V gene is TRBV12-3 or TRBV12-4, the J gene TRBJ1-5, with a tentative D call TRBD1 (5 bases). The CDR3 contains 17 residues. With 4 bases removed from V and 0 bases from J, the gap between germline ends came to 16 bases. The CDR3 is CASSYSRGGHSNQPQHF. CDR3 sequence (DNA): TGTGCCAGCAGTTACTCGAGGGGAGGGCATAGCAATCAGCCCCAGCATTTT.

This rearrangement joins TRBV2 to TRBJ1-3; tentatively, D is TRBD1 (5 bases). Germline V gene lookup returns CDR1 SNHLY and CDR2 FYNNEI. The V and J ends lost 11 bases and 0 bases respectively, with 11 bases between them. This CDR3 is built from 13 residues. CDR3 sequence reads: CAWDESSGNTIYF. Written as DNA, the CDR3 is TGTGCCTGGGACGAAAGCTCTGGAAACACCATATATTTT.

The chain has TRBV2 and TRBJ1-2; TRBD1 matches at 8 bases. The length of the CDR3 is 18 residues. V trimming: 8 bases; J trimming: 3 bases; junction bases outside the gene matches: 20. From germline, CDR1 is SNHLY and CDR2 FYNNEI. The CDR3 loop reads CASSPPPLGRGLDYGYTF. CDR3 in DNA: TGTGCCAGCTCACCACCTCCCTTAGGCAGGGGGCTTGACTATGGCTACACCTTC.

The V and J genes are TRBV2 and TRBJ2-5; D gene unclear. The CDR3 is 13 residues long. In germline, CDR1 is SNHLY, CDR2 FYNNEI. Trimming shortened V by 2 bases and J by 3 bases, and 7 bases separated the two germline ends. The CDR3 DNA sequence: TGTGCCAGCAGTGAAAGGCGCGAAGAGACCCAGTACTTC. Its translation is CASSERREETQYF.

The V gene is TRBV2, the J gene TRBJ2-5; no definite D call. The V gene lost 7 bases and the J gene lost 5 bases, with 8 bases spanning the gap. This CDR3 has 11 residues. Looked up from germline, CDR1 is SNHLY and CDR2 is FYNNEI. The CDR3 sequence: CASMKGETQYF. DNA for the CDR3: TGTGCCAGCATGAAAGGGGAGACCCAGTACTTC.

In DNA form, the CDR3 reads TGTGCCGGCACCCAAGCGGGACGTAATTCACCCCTCCACTTT. Its translation: CAGTQAGRNSPLHF. V is TRBV7-3 and J is TRBJ1-6, with D possibly being TRBD1 (5 bases). Germline assignment: CDR1 SGHTA and CDR2 FQGTGA. The CDR3 is 14 residues long. The V gene lost 11 bases and the J gene lost 6 bases, with 17 bases spanning the gap.

The V call is TRBV25-1, the J call TRBJ1-2; D is unclear. The germline V gene has CDR1 MGHDK and CDR2 SYGVNS. The CDR3 length is 12 residues. V was shortened by 11 bases and J by 4 bases, with 14 bases between the two germline ends. Here the CDR3 DNA reads TGTGCCCGCGGGGTTGGGAGCTATGGCTACACCTTC. Protein: CARGVGSYGYTF.

V and J are TRBV15 and TRBJ1-2, with a weak D call TRBD1 (6 bases). V lost 1 base and J lost 5, with 11 bases in between. This CDR3 has 14 amino acids. Germline V gives CDR1 LNHNV, CDR2 YYDKDF (reference sequence). CDR3 region: CATSRVGGGYGYTF. In nucleotides, the CDR3 is TGTGCCACCAGCAGAGTGGGGGGCGGGTATGGCTACACCTTC.

This clonotype occurred many times. The chain uses TRBV9 and TRBJ1-2; TRBD1 is a possible D gene (5 bases). The V gene lost 0 bases and the J gene lost 5 bases, with 8 bases spanning the gap. The germline CDR1 and CDR2 sequences are SGDLS and YYNGEE. This CDR3 spans 13 amino acids. The CDR3: CASSVGGGYGYTF. Here the CDR3 DNA reads TGTGCCAGCAGCGTAGGGGGCGGATATGGCTACACCTTC.

CDR3 sequence reads: CASSQPRGQGETQYF. Here the CDR3 DNA reads TGTGCCAGCAGTCAGCCCAGGGGGCAGGGGGAGACCCAGTACTTC. This sequence joins TRBV12-3 or TRBV12-4 and TRBJ2-5; 8 bases agree with TRBD1. The CDR3 has 15 amino acids. V lost 5 bases, J lost 5 bases, and 10 bases stayed unmatched.

This clonotype turned up a few times. The V gene is TRBV12-3 or TRBV12-4, the J gene TRBJ1-6; 7 bases agree with TRBD1. The CDR3 length is 15 residues. J lost 9 bases, V lost 7 bases, and 12 bases had no gene match. CDR3 amino acids: CASTLGGGRGSPLHF. CDR3 bases: TGTGCCAGCACCCTAGGGGGCGGGAGAGGTTCACCCCTCCACTTT.

This clonotype was observed a single time. The gene calls are TRBV20-1 and TRBJ2-7; D unresolved. V was clipped by 3 bases and J by 10 bases, with 4 bases between them. CDR3 size: 8 residues. Germline V gene data show CDR1 as DFQATT and CDR2 as SNEGSKA (reference sequence). The CDR3 loop reads CSARRQYF. CDR3 nucleotides: TGCAGTGCTAGGAGACAGTACTTC.

The chain employs TRBV2 and TRBJ1-2, with 7 bases fitting TRBD1. V shed 7 bases, J shed 1 base, and the junction held 9 bases outside the gene matches. Germline V gene data show CDR1 as SNHLY and CDR2 as FYNNEI. The CDR3 length is 15 residues. The CDR3 nucleotides read TGTGCCAGCACCCAAGGGGACAGTAGTAACTATGGCTACACCTTC. Protein product: CASTQGDSSNYGYTF.

Turning to this clonotype: This may be a read error, as it is one base from a much larger clone. The gene calls are TRBV2 and TRBJ1-2; D unclear. Trimming took off 0 bases at V and 10 bases at J, with 15 bases between the two ends. The CDR3 runs to 14 residues. Germline CDR1 is SNHLY and CDR2 is FYNNEI. Here the CDR3 DNA reads TGTGCCAGCAGTGAAGCGCGGGCAGCACGGGACTACACCTTC. Amino acids: CASSEARAARDYTF.

This clonotype was found once. V and J are TRBV2 and TRBJ1-6, with 7 bases that match TRBD1. V shed 4 bases, J shed 10 bases, and the junction held 7 bases outside the gene matches. This CDR3 has 14 amino acids. Germline-derived CDR1 and CDR2 are SNHLY and FYNNEI. CDR3 nucleotide sequence: TGTGCCAGCAGTGGACAGGGCTTACGATCACCCCTCCACTTT. This translates into CASSGQGLRSPLHF.

The table lists this clonotype with a few counts. The junction departs from the called germline gene at one end, perhaps through a read error. This chain joins TRBV15 and TRBJ2-6, with 9 bases identical to TRBD1. The CDR3 is made up of 13 amino acids. Germline CDR1 LNHNV, CDR2 YYDKDF (reference sequence). The CDR3 is CATSIQGANVLTF. The CDR3 DNA sequence: TGTGCCACCAGCATACAGGGGGCGAACGTCCTGACTTTC.